Following are 20 T cell receptor beta chains from one sample sequenced in a study of T cells in localized non-small cell lung cancer. Sequencing was performed with immunoSEQ multiplex PCR; in TCRdb, only in-frame clones are kept and a portion is missing. The repertoire holds approximately 1,500 clones, with about 20% as singletons. The sequenced sample was normal lung tissue next to the tumor, obtained before any cancer treatment. Receptor source: a female donor at least 60 years old with stage II squamous cell lung carcinoma.

J is TRBJ1-4 and V is TRBV28, with D hard to call. From germline, CDR1 is MDHEN and CDR2 SYDVKM. The CDR3 consists of 14 residues. V dropped 7 bases and J dropped 5 bases, with 14 bases sitting between them. The CDR3 DNA sequence: TGTGCCAGCACTCCTCCAGGACGGAATGAAAAACTGTTTTTT. It encodes CASTPPGRNEKLFF.

This clone was detected a few times. The genes are TRBV6-8 and TRBJ1-1; the D gene is possibly TRBD1 (5 bases). Trimming removed 10 bases at V and 5 bases at J, with 14 bases between. CDR3 length: 12 residues. The germline V gene encodes CDR1 MNHGY and CDR2 SAAAGT. This CDR3 is CATRGGGTEAFF. The CDR3 nucleotides are TGTGCCACAAGGGGTGGTGGAACTGAAGCTTTCTTT.

This clone is judged large (0.1 to 1%). The V and J genes are TRBV6-8 and TRBJ2-3; perhaps TRBD2 as D (7 bases). V lost 2 bases and J lost 3, with 12 bases in between. Germline values: CDR1 MNHGY, CDR2 SAAAGT. This CDR3 has 15 residues. The CDR3 DNA follows: TGTGCCAGCAGTTACGGGGGGGCCCCTACAGATACGCAGTATTTT. Amino acids: CASSYGGAPTDTQYF.

This clone came up a few times. The chain employs TRBV1 and TRBJ1-5; TRBD1, as called in the table, went unchecked against the DNA. TRBV1 is flagged as a pseudogene. CDR3 length: 19 residues. The CDR3 coding sequence is TGCGCCAGCAGCCAAGACCTGCCCGGTAAGACGGAATTCAAAGGGGCCCAGCATTTT. This encodes CASSQDLPGKTEFKGAQHF.

The rearrangement links TRBV11-3 to TRBJ2-2; 9 bases line up with TRBD2. The CDR3 spans 15 residues. V lost 7 bases to trimming and J lost 8 bases; unmatched junction nucleotides: 11. Germline V gene data show CDR1 as SGHNT and CDR2 as YENEEA. CDR3 amino acids: CASNPLAGPWGELFF. CDR3 in DNA: TGTGCCAGCAACCCACTAGCGGGCCCTTGGGGGGAGCTGTTTTTT.

The chain links TRBV14 to TRBJ1-1, with 7 nucleotides matching TRBD1. CDR1 and CDR2 from the germline V gene are SGHDN and FVKESK. V was pared by 6 bases and J by 2 bases, with 9 bases of the junction left unmatched. This CDR3 is built from 15 residues. The CDR3, as DNA: TGTGCCAGCAGACCCCCGACAGGGATTAACACTGAAGCTTTCTTT. This sequence encodes CASRPPTGINTEAFF.

This clone is a singleton in its sample. V usage is TRBV19 and J usage is TRBJ2-1; 8 bases are shared with TRBD1. The CDR3 totals 18 residues. The germline gives CDR1 LNHDA, CDR2 SQIVND (reference sequence). The V gene end was trimmed by 8 bases and the J gene end by 0 bases; junction bases not matched to a gene: 15. The CDR3 DNA follows: TGTGCCAGTGCCCCGACAGGGGCGACCCTAAGCTCCTACAATGAGCAGTTCTTC. It encodes CASAPTGATLSSYNEQFF.

V usage is TRBV7-2 and J usage is TRBJ1-1; D is unclear. This CDR3 contains 13 residues. Germline V gene sequence: CDR1 SGHTA, CDR2 FQGNSA. V lost 5 bases to trimming and J lost 1 base, with 8 bases between them. The CDR3 DNA sequence: TGTGCCAGCAGCGTGGTGGGGAACACTGAAGCTTTCTTT. It translates to CASSVVGNTEAFF.

This chain connects TRBV9 to TRBJ2-2, with 11 bases lining up with TRBD2. The CDR3 is 16 amino acids. J was trimmed by 6 bases and V by 1 base; bases with no gene match: 5. Germline CDR1 reads SGDLS; CDR2 reads YYNGEE. CDR3 in amino acids: CASSVTSGGGAGELFF. The CDR3 bases are TGTGCCAGCAGCGTAACTAGCGGGGGTGGTGCCGGGGAGCTGTTTTTT.

Relative to its sample, this clone is medium-sized. The V call is TRBV11-3, the J call TRBJ1-4, with TRBD1 as a possible D gene (6 bases). Germline lookup yields CDR1 SGHNT and CDR2 YENEEA. The CDR3 is made up of 15 amino acids. The ends were cut back, 1 base at V and 4 bases at J, with 10 bases in the middle. The CDR3 loop is CASSLGGGRNEKLFF. The CDR3, as DNA: TGTGCCAGCAGCTTAGGGGGGGGCCGTAATGAAAAACTGTTTTTT.

J is TRBJ1-1 and V is TRBV29-1; no clear D gene. The CDR3 contains 13 residues. V was pared by 4 bases and J by 1 base, with 10 bases between. Germline CDR1 reads SQVTM; CDR2 reads ANQGSEA. This CDR3 reads CSVGSRTNTEAFF. CDR3 bases: TGCAGCGTTGGGTCAAGGACGAACACTGAAGCTTTCTTT.

This clone has only a few counts. The chain is built from TRBV9 and TRBJ2-2; unclear D gene. The CDR3 runs 13 residues. The germline gives CDR1 SGDLS, CDR2 YYNGEE. V was trimmed by 7 bases and J by 0 bases, leaving 7 bases between them. For the CDR3, the DNA is TGTGCCAGCGCGGATACGAACACCGGGGAGCTGTTTTTT. Its protein product is CASADTNTGELFF.

This clone was detected a few times. The chain employs TRBV6-8 and TRBJ2-3; TRBD2 might be the D (6 bases). Looked up from germline, CDR1 is MNHGY and CDR2 is SAAAGT. V was shortened by 5 bases and J by 0 bases, with 12 bases between the two germline ends. There are 15 residues in the CDR3. CDR3 coding DNA: TGTGCCAGCAGTCGGAGGGGCAGTAGCACAGATACGCAGTATTTT. Protein product: CASSRRGSSTDTQYF.

This sequence joins TRBV11-3 and TRBJ2-3; TRBD2 aligns across 11 bases. Trimming at V came to 5 bases and at J to 3 bases, leaving 7 bases not matched to a gene. Per the germline V gene, CDR1 is SGHNT and CDR2 is YENEEA. This CDR3 has 16 residues. In DNA form, the CDR3 reads TGTGCCAGCAGCGTCGCTAGCGGGGGGTTAACAGATACGCAGTATTTT. This encodes CASSVASGGLTDTQYF.

The chain joins TRBV12-5 to TRBJ2-1; D may be TRBD1 (5 bases). Per germline, CDR1 LGHNT and CDR2 FRNRAP. The CDR3 is 14 residues long. For the CDR3, the DNA is TGTGCCAGCCAGTCAACAGGTTTGTCAAGCGAGCAGTTCTTC. Translated, it gives CASQSTGLSSEQFF.

Written as DNA, the CDR3 is TGTGCCAGCAGCCTAAGGGATGCCTACAATGAGCAGTTCTTC. Its protein product is CASSLRDAYNEQFF. The V call is TRBV11-3, the J call TRBJ2-1, with D unresolved. V shed 5 bases and J shed 2 bases, with 10 bases lying between them. The germline V gene has CDR1 SGHNT and CDR2 YENEEA. The CDR3 is made up of 14 amino acids.

The rearrangement links TRBV19 to TRBJ1-3, with 8 bases matching TRBD1. J lost 2 bases, V lost 7 bases, and 4 bases had no gene match. Germline V gene lookup returns CDR1 LNHDA and CDR2 SQIVND (reference sequence). The CDR3 runs 14 residues. This chain's CDR3 is CASIKDRAGNTIYF. CDR3 coding DNA: TGTGCCAGTATCAAGGACAGGGCTGGAAACACCATATATTTT.

This clone is classed as medium-sized (0.01 to 0.1%). V usage is TRBV4-1 and J usage is TRBJ2-7; 11 bases align to TRBD2. The CDR3 is 14 residues long. Germline V lookup: CDR1 MGHRA, CDR2 YSYEKL. Trimming cost V 5 bases and J 3 bases; bases outside gene matches: 3. DNA of the CDR3: TGCGCCAGCAGCATCGGACTAGCGGGCTACGAGCAGTACTTC. This translates into CASSIGLAGYEQYF.

The chain combines TRBV6-8 with TRBJ1-5, with TRBD1 as a possible D gene (5 bases). Germline CDR1 is MNHGY and CDR2 is SAAAGT. The CDR3 extends over 13 amino acids. V lost 6 bases to trimming and J lost 7 bases, with 13 bases between them. CDR3 amino acids: CASSRGPRQPQHF. The CDR3 coding sequence is TGTGCCAGCAGCCGGGGACCCCGGCAGCCCCAGCATTTT.

The CDR3 loop reads CASSLVQEVTEAFF. CDR3 coding DNA: TGTGCCAGCAGCCTCGTGCAGGAGGTCACTGAAGCTTTCTTT. This sequence joins TRBV6-8 and TRBJ1-1; no definite D call. The CDR3 is made up of 14 amino acids. Germline V gives CDR1 MNHGY, CDR2 SAAAGT. The V end lost 6 bases, the J end lost 4 bases, and 15 bases lay between the germline ends.